These 3 T cell receptor beta chains originate from one sample sequenced in a study of T cell responses to AZD1222 COVID-19 vaccine. Libraries were prepared by immunoSEQ multiplex PCR; TCRdb keeps only in-frame clonotypes and omits some of them. The repertoire holds around 150,000 clones, with over 85% as singletons. The sequences come from peripheral blood, collected on day 0 of AZD1222 vaccination. These TCRs come from an adult in good health.

This rearrangement joins TRBV4-1 to TRBJ2-7, with TRBD1 matching over 8 bases. Germline V CDR1 and CDR2: MGHRA, YSYEKL. Trimming at V came to 1 base and at J to 2 bases, leaving 7 bases not matched to a gene. The CDR3 has 16 residues. The CDR3 region is CASSQGSDRVTYEQYF. The CDR3 nucleotides read TGCGCCAGCAGCCAAGGGTCGGACAGGGTCACCTACGAGCAGTACTTC.

The rearrangement links TRBV5-6 to TRBJ2-3, with D possibly being TRBD2 (5 bases). There are 14 residues in the CDR3. The V and J ends lost 4 bases and 4 bases respectively, with 13 bases between them. CDR1 is SGHDT and CDR2 is YYEEEE in the germline V gene. CDR3 amino acids: CASSAQSSSDTQYF. CDR3 sequence (DNA): TGTGCCAGCAGCGCCCAGTCTAGCTCAGATACGCAGTATTTT.

The rearrangement links TRBV6-6 to TRBJ1-2, with D perhaps TRBD1 (5 bases). Deletions cut 2 bases from V and 9 bases from J, with 13 bases between. The CDR3 loop spans 13 amino acids. The germline V gene has CDR1 MNHNY and CDR2 SVGAGI (reference sequence). CDR3 sequence: CASSYGGPRSYTF. CDR3 bases: TGTGCCAGCAGTTACGGGGGTCCCCGGAGCTACACCTTC.